This record looks at one TCR beta chain sequence and its context. V lost 8 bases to trimming and J lost 5 bases, with 20 bases between them. CDR1 WNHNN and CDR2 SYGVQD come from the germline V gene (reference sequence). There are 15 residues in the CDR3. These data originate in a study of graft-versus-host responses after intestinal transplantation. Here immunoSEQ multiplex PCR was the method, and the copy in TCRdb shows in-frame clones only, minus some. Of around 25,000 clones listed, around four fifths are singletons. Sample: PBMCs, taken around 28 days after intestinal transplant. J is TRBJ2-3 and V is TRBV10-1; unclear D gene. This TCR was sampled from a human patient who received an intestinal transplant, so some T cells may come from the graft donor. CDR3 in DNA: TGCGCCAGCGCTCAGACTCCCATATTAGGAGATACGCAGTATTTT. This gives the protein CASAQTPILGDTQYF.